Below are 2 T cell receptor beta chains sequenced from a single sample in a study of T cells in Graves' hyperthyroidism and ophthalmopathy. Amplification of TCR beta CDR3 regions was performed using RNA transcripts as template. In the first-round RT-PCR of the TCR CDR3, the HTBI primer set was used. MiXCR was run by TCRdb on the multiplex PCR reads, yielding one entry per CDR3 protein. The table lists roughly 300,000 distinct CDR3 sequences, over 11% of them singletons. The sample consisted of blood. The source is a woman in her 30s with Graves' hyperthyroidism.

This clonotype showed up many times. The gene calls are TRBV9 and TRBJ2-2, with 8 nucleotides matching TRBD1. CDR1 is SGDLS, CDR2 YYNGEE, per germline. With V trimmed by 2 bases and J by 5 bases, 5 bases remained unmatched. The CDR3 has 15 amino acids. The CDR3 DNA sequence: TGTGCCAGCAGCGTCCGGGACAGGAGGACCGGGGAGCTGTTTTTT. Amino acids: CASSVRDRRTGELFF. The full variable domain, completed using reference TRBV9 and TRBJ2-2, is DSGVTQTPKHLITATGQRVTLRCSPRSGDLSVYWYQQSLDQGLQFLIQYYNGEERAKGNILERFSAQQFPDLHSELNLSSLELGDSALYFCASSVRDRRTGELFFGEGSRLTVL.

The chain employs TRBV9 and TRBJ1-3; D not certain. V was trimmed by 0 bases and J by 2 bases, leaving 6 bases between them. The CDR3 has 14 amino acids. Germline values: CDR1 SGDLS, CDR2 YYNGEE. CDR3 sequence: CASSVGGAGNTIYF. For the CDR3, the DNA is TGTGCCAGCAGCGTAGGGGGAGCTGGAAACACCATATATTTT.